In this sample, the clone carrying this TCR beta chain turned up once. The target antigen is unknown. The data stem from a study of a mutant IDH1 vaccine in newly diagnosed glioma. Whole-study results and caveats: Changes in the top peripheral T cell clonotypes seemingly had no bearing on pseudoprogression. Among all patients, vaccine-induced immune responses occurred in approximately 94%.

The sample's time point: week 5, during vaccination. Topical imiquimod was applied with each vaccine dose, which held 300 ug of mutant IDH1 20-mer peptide. The donors had new WHO grade 3 or 4 astrocytomas; these were IDH1-mutant and ATRX-lost. Data came from immunoSEQ multiplex PCR; TCRdb stores just in-frame clones and leaves some out. Among roughly 51,000 clones listed, approximately 80% were seen once. Sequencing was performed on PBMCs, taken from a glioma patient whose treatment included an IDH1 peptide vaccine. This sequence was found in a woman between 18 and 30 years old with glioma. Some clones in this sample may be carry-over from other donors' samples.

The CDR3 here is CASSQSQGIREKLFF. The CDR3 nucleotides read TGCGCCAGCAGCCAATCCCAGGGAATTAGAGAAAAACTGTTTTTT. The chain has TRBV4-3 and TRBJ1-4, with D perhaps matching TRBD1 (5 bases). The CDR3 has 15 residues. CDR1 and CDR2 from the germline V gene are LGHNA and YSLEER. Trimming pared 2 bases from V and 8 bases from J, leaving 15 bases between.